This T cell receptor beta chain was documented in a study of T cells in Graves' hyperthyroidism and ophthalmopathy. This clonotype has just one count. Its specificity is not known. CDR3 size: 13 residues. The V end lost 6 bases, the J end lost 1 base, and 13 bases lay between the germline ends. Germline values: CDR1 DFQATT, CDR2 SNEGSKA (reference sequence). Overall study results and limits: In the analysis, a 13 V-J model separated ophthalmopathy from stable hyperthyroidism. Most clonotypes that expanded in the thyroid above 0.001 also showed up in blood.

Researchers took RNA transcripts and amplified the TCR beta CDR3 regions from them. First-round RT-PCR of the TCR CDR3 relied on the HTBI primer set. Each CDR3 protein gets one entry after TCRdb re-called the multiplex PCR reads with MiXCR. Among 470,000 or so distinct CDR3 sequences listed, 20% were seen once. This sequence joins TRBV20-1 and TRBJ2-7; D perhaps matches TRBD1 (5 bases). Material: blood. This receptor was identified in a man aged 18 to 29 with Graves' hyperthyroidism. Here the CDR3 reads CSALLGASYEQYF. The DNA of the CDR3 is TGCAGTGCGCTGCTAGGGGCATCCTACGAGCAGTACTTC.